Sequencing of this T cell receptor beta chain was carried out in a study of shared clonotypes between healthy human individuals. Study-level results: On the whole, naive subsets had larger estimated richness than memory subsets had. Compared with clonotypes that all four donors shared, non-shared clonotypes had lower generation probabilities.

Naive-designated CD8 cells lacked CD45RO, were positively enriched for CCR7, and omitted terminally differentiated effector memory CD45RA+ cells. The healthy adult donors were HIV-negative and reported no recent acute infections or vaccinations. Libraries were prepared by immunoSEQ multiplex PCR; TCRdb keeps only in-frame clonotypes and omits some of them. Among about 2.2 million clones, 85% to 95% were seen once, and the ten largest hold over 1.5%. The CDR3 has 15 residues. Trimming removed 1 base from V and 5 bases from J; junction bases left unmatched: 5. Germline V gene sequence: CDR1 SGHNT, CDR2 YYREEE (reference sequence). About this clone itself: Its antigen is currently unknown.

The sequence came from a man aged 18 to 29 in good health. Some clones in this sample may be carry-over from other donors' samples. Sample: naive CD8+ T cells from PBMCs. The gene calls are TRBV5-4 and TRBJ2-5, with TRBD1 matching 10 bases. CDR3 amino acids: CASSLWDRGGETQYF. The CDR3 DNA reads TGTGCCAGCAGCTTGTGGGACAGGGGTGGGGAGACCCAGTACTTC.